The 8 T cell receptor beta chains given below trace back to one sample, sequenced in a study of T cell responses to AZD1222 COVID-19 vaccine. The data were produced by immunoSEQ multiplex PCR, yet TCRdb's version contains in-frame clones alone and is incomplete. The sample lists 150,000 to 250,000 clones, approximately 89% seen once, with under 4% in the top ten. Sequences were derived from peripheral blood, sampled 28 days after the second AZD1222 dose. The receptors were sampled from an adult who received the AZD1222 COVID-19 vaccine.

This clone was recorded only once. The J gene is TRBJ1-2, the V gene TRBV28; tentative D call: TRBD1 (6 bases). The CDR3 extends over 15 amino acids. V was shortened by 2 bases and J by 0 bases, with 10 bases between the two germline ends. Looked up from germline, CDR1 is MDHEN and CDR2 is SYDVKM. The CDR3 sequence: CASSLGGTTNYGYTF. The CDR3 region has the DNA TGTGCCAGCAGTTTAGGTGGGACAACTAACTATGGCTACACCTTC.

CDR3 sequence reads: CASSIKTGRAHYEQYF. The CDR3 DNA reads TGTGCCAGTAGTATCAAGACCGGGAGAGCTCACTACGAGCAGTACTTC. The rearrangement uses TRBV19 and TRBJ2-7; weak D call: TRBD2 (6 bases). The CDR3 is 16 residues long. Trimming shortened V by 3 bases and J by 3 bases, and 18 bases separated the two germline ends. The germline V gene encodes CDR1 LNHDA and CDR2 SQIVND (reference sequence).

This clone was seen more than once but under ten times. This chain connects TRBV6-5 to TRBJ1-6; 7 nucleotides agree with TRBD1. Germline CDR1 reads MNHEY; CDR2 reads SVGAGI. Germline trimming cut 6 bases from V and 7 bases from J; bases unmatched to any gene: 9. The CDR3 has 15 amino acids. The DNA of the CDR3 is TGTGCCAGCAGCCGCGGACAGGAGGGGAATTCACCCCTCCACTTT. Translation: CASSRGQEGNSPLHF.

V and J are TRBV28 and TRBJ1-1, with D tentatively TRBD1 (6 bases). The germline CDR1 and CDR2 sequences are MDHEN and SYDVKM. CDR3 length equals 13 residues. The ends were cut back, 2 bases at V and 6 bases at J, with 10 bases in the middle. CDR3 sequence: CASSLGGWSEAFF. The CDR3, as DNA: TGTGCCAGCAGTTTAGGGGGCTGGTCTGAAGCTTTCTTT.

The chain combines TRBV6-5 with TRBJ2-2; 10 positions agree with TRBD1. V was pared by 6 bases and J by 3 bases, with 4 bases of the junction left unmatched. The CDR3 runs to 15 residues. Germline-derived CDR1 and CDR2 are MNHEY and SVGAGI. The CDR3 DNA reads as TGTGCCAGCAGCCCGGGACAGGGGCACACCGGGGAGCTGTTTTTT. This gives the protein CASSPGQGHTGELFF.

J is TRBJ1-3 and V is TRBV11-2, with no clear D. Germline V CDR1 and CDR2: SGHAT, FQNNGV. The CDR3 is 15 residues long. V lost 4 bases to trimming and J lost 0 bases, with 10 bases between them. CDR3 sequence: CASSYRPPSGNTIYF. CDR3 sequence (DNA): TGTGCCAGCAGCTACCGACCGCCCTCTGGAAACACCATATATTTT.

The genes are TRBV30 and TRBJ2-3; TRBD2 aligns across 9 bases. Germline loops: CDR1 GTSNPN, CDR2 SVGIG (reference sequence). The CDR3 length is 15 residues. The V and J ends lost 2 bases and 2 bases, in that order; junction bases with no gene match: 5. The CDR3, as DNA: TGTGCCTGGAGTCCGGGCGGGAGGGACACAGATACGCAGTATTTT. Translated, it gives CAWSPGGRDTDTQYF.

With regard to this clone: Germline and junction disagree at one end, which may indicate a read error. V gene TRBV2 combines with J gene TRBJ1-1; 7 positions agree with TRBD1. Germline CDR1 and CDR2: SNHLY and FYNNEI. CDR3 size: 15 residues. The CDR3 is CASSEQGVLNSEAFF. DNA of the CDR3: TGTGCCAGCAGTGAACAGGGGGTCCTCAACAGTGAAGCTTTCTTT. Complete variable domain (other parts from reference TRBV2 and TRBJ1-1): EPEVTQTPSHQVTQMGQEVILRCVPISNHLYFYWYRQILGQKVEFLVSFYNNEISEKSEIFDDQFSVERPDGSNFTLKIRSTKLEDSAMYFCASSEQGVLNSEAFFGQGTRLTVV.